One and the same sample provided the 32 T cell receptor beta chains below, sequenced in a study of shared clonotypes between healthy human individuals. Method: immunoSEQ multiplex PCR; TCRdb's copy keeps in-frame clones and lacks some. The sample lists more than 500,000 clones, 90% to 95% seen once, with over 0.1% in the top ten. Only CD45RO-negative cells positively selected for CCR7 counted as naive CD8 cells, so terminally differentiated effector memory CD45RA+ cells were excluded. The sequenced sample consisted of naive CD8+ T cells sorted from blood. The source of these receptors is a woman under 40 in good health.

The V call is TRBV30, the J call TRBJ1-2; 9 nucleotides line up with TRBD1. Per germline, CDR1 GTSNPN and CDR2 SVGIG (reference sequence). CDR3 length: 13 amino acids. J gave up 6 bases and V 2 bases, and 4 bases lay outside the gene matches. The chain's CDR3 is CAWSNRDRDGYTF. The CDR3, as DNA: TGTGCCTGGAGTAACCGGGACAGGGATGGCTACACCTTC.

J is TRBJ1-5 and V is TRBV19, with D possibly matching TRBD1 (6 bases). V lost 5 bases and J 7 bases, leaving 18 bases between the germline ends. The CDR3 runs 15 residues. The germline V gene encodes CDR1 LNHDA and CDR2 SQIVND (reference sequence). CDR3 nucleotides: TGTGCCAGTAGTCCTGCGGGGGGCAGCGGACAGCCCCAGCATTTT. This encodes CASSPAGGSGQPQHF. Full variable domain (remainder filled in from reference TRBV19 and TRBJ1-5): DGGITQSPKYLFRKEGQNVTLSCEQNLNHDAMYWYRQDPGQGLRLIYYSQIVNDFQKGDIAEGYSVSREKKESFPLTVTSAQKNPTAFYLCASSPAGGSGQPQHFGDGTRLSIL.

The V call is TRBV6-5, the J call TRBJ1-1; no clear D. There are 13 residues in the CDR3. Per germline, CDR1 MNHEY and CDR2 SVGAGI. Trimming stripped 7 bases from V and 2 bases from J, with 11 bases between. CDR3 in amino acids: CASTLGGNTEAFF. The CDR3 nucleotides read TGTGCCAGCACCCTGGGAGGCAACACTGAAGCTTTCTTT.

The chain combines TRBV19 with TRBJ1-3, with D hard to call. V dropped 3 bases and J dropped 0 bases, with 6 bases sitting between them. The CDR3 extends over 14 amino acids. The germline V gene encodes CDR1 LNHDA and CDR2 SQIVND (reference sequence). The CDR3 region is CASSMGSSGNTIYF. The CDR3 DNA reads as TGTGCCAGTAGTATGGGGAGCTCTGGAAACACCATATATTTT.

V gene TRBV7-8 combines with J gene TRBJ2-1; TRBD2 matches at 8 bases. CDR1 is SGHVS and CDR2 is FQNEAQ in the germline V gene. The length of the CDR3 is 14 residues. V lost 3 bases, J lost 4 bases, and 2 bases stayed unmatched. The chain's CDR3 is CASSLLAGYNEQFF. The CDR3, as DNA: TGTGCCAGCAGCTTGCTAGCGGGTTACAATGAGCAGTTCTTC.

The chain carries TRBV29-1 and TRBJ2-1, with D tentatively TRBD2 (5 bases). V lost 6 bases and J 8 bases, leaving 17 bases between the germline ends. CDR1 SQVTM and CDR2 ANQGSEA come from the germline V gene. The CDR3 spans 13 residues. CDR3 sequence: CSVEGETTDEQFF. In nucleotides, the CDR3 is TGCAGCGTAGAGGGTGAGACGACGGATGAGCAGTTCTTC.

The V gene is TRBV15, the J gene TRBJ2-2, with 7 bases that match TRBD2. This CDR3 contains 15 residues. In germline, CDR1 is LNHNV, CDR2 YYDKDF (reference sequence). The ends lost 4 bases at V and 4 bases at J; junction bases unmatched: 6. The CDR3 protein is CATSTRAGVTGELFF. The CDR3 bases are TGTGCCACCAGCACAAGGGCGGGAGTCACCGGGGAGCTGTTTTTT.

V gene TRBV7-9 combines with J gene TRBJ2-7; 7 bases are a match to TRBD1. After removal of 6 bases from V and 13 bases from J, the junction contained 15 bases not matched to a gene. Germline CDR1 and CDR2: SEHNR and FQNEAQ (reference sequence). The CDR3 spans 13 residues. CDR3 amino acids: CASSGGQKDHRYF. The CDR3, as DNA: TGTGCCAGCAGTGGGGGACAGAAGGATCATCGATACTTC.

This clone was observed once. The chain employs TRBV28 and TRBJ2-5, with 7 bases that match TRBD2. TRBJ2-7 explains the end of the DNA better; the J call may be wrong. Germline V lookup: CDR1 MDHEN, CDR2 SYDVKM. The length of the CDR3 is 14 residues. The CDR3 is CASSLTRTRNEQYF. DNA for the CDR3: TGTGCCAGCAGTTTAACCCGGACTAGAAACGAGCAGTACTTC.

The chain couples TRBV7-6 to TRBJ1-1; unclear D gene. Germline CDR1 is SGHVS and CDR2 is FNYEAQ. The germline V and J ends were trimmed by 5 bases and 4 bases, with 20 bases remaining between them. This CDR3 has 16 residues. CDR3 bases: TGTGCCAGCAGCACCTATACCGGGGAGGGTCTCACTGAAGCTTTCTTT. Protein product: CASSTYTGEGLTEAFF. The entire variable domain, with the rest obtained from reference TRBV7-6 and TRBJ1-1, is as follows: GAGVSQSPRYKVTKRGQDVALRCDPISGHVSLYWYRQALGQGPEFLTYFNYEAQQDKSGLPNDRFSAERPEGSISTLTIQRTEQRDSAMYRCASSTYTGEGLTEAFFGQGTRLTVV.

The CDR3 nucleotides read TGTGCCAGCAGTCCGGAACCAGGGGCAGACGAGCAGTACTTC. Amino acid sequence: CASSPEPGADEQYF. The chain uses TRBV28 and TRBJ2-7; D is possibly TRBD1 (6 bases). With 5 bases removed from V and 5 bases from J, the gap between germline ends came to 16 bases. This CDR3 has 14 amino acids. CDR1 and CDR2 (germline): MDHEN, SYDVKM. Full variable domain (rest looked up from reference TRBV28 and TRBJ2-7): DVKVTQSSRYLVKRTGEKVFLECVQDMDHENMFWYRQDPGLGLRLIYFSYDVKMKEKGDIPEGYSVSREKKERFSLILESASTNQTSMYLCASSPEPGADEQYFGPGTRLTVT.

V gene TRBV28 combines with J gene TRBJ2-7; tentative D call: TRBD2 (6 bases). CDR3 length equals 16 residues. The V gene lost 3 bases and the J gene lost 1 base, with 16 bases spanning the gap. The germline gives CDR1 MDHEN, CDR2 SYDVKM. The CDR3: CASSLGGRNWSYEQYF. CDR3 bases: TGTGCCAGCAGTTTGGGGGGACGGAACTGGTCCTACGAGCAGTACTTC.

The rearrangement links TRBV9 to TRBJ2-1, with a possible D match to TRBD2 (6 bases). Per the germline V gene, CDR1 is SGDLS and CDR2 is YYNGEE. CDR3 length: 15 amino acids. V lost 1 base, J lost 8 bases, and 16 bases lay in between. In nucleotides, the CDR3 is TGTGCCAGCAGCGTATGGGGGGTTAGTCGGGATGAGCAGTTCTTC. This encodes CASSVWGVSRDEQFF.

This rearrangement joins TRBV27 to TRBJ2-1, with D perhaps being TRBD1 or TRBD2 (6 bases each). Germline values: CDR1 MNHEY, CDR2 SMNVEV (reference sequence). V lost 3 bases, J lost 6 bases, and 18 bases lay in between. The CDR3 has 16 residues. CDR3 bases: TGTGCCAGCAGTTTCAGCCTTTCGGGGGCGGTCAATGAGCAGTTCTTC. Translated: CASSFSLSGAVNEQFF.

The chain couples TRBV5-1 to TRBJ1-3, with D maybe TRBD1 (6 bases). This CDR3 has 15 amino acids. Trimming removed 4 bases at V and 3 bases at J, with 14 bases between. Per germline, CDR1 SGHRS and CDR2 YFSETQ. CDR3 nucleotide sequence: TGCGCCAGCAGCGTGAACAGGGTTAGTGGAAACACCATATATTTT. This translates into CASSVNRVSGNTIYF. Drawing the rest from reference TRBV5-1 and TRBJ1-3, the complete variable domain is KAGVTQTPRYLIKTRGQQVTLSCSPISGHRSVSWYQQTPGQGLQFLFEYFSETQRNKGNFPGRFSGRQFSNSRSEMNVSTLELGDSALYLCASSVNRVSGNTIYFGEGSWLTVV.

The chain carries TRBV27 and TRBJ2-1, with TRBD2 identical over 10 bases. This CDR3 region has 16 residues. Germline V gives CDR1 MNHEY, CDR2 SMNVEV (reference sequence). V dropped 8 bases and J dropped 2; count of bases not matched to a gene: 9. The CDR3 coding sequence is TGTGCCAGCGTGCTTAGCGGGGGGTCCCCCTACAATGAGCAGTTCTTC. Protein: CASVLSGGSPYNEQFF.

The chain links TRBV2 to TRBJ2-7; a weak D match, TRBD2 (5 bases). Trimming removed 7 bases from V and 9 bases from J, with 16 bases in between. CDR1 is SNHLY and CDR2 is FYNNEI in the germline V gene. The CDR3 extends over 12 amino acids. CDR3 protein: CASKDAGERQYF. The CDR3 DNA follows: TGTGCCAGCAAAGACGCGGGTGAGAGGCAGTACTTC.

This clone was seen a handful of times. V gene TRBV18 combines with J gene TRBJ1-2; 7 nucleotides agree with TRBD1. The CDR3 length is 14 residues. J gave up 5 bases and V 6 bases, and 9 bases lay outside the gene matches. Germline V lookup: CDR1 KGHSH, CDR2 LQKENI. CDR3 sequence reads: CASSPKGTAYGYTF. DNA of the CDR3: TGTGCCAGCTCCCCAAAGGGGACAGCTTATGGCTACACCTTC.

The rearrangement links TRBV5-6 to TRBJ2-1, with 10 positions matching TRBD1. CDR3 length: 15 amino acids. Germline V gene sequence: CDR1 SGHDT, CDR2 YYEEEE. Germline trimming cut 2 bases from V and 4 bases from J; bases unmatched to any gene: 3. CDR3 DNA sequence: TGTGCCAGCAGCTTTTGGGACAGGGGTTACAATGAGCAGTTCTTC. Encoded protein: CASSFWDRGYNEQFF. The full variable domain, completed using reference TRBV5-6 and TRBJ2-1, is DAGVTQSPTHLIKTRGQQVTLRCSPKSGHDTVSWYQQALGQGPQFIFQYYEEEERQRGNFPDRFSGHQFPNYSSELNVNALLLGDSALYLCASSFWDRGYNEQFFGPGTRLTVL.

The chain recombines TRBV13 with TRBJ2-1, with D possibly being TRBD1 (6 bases). This CDR3 is 15 amino acids long. V lost 5 bases to trimming and J lost 8 bases, with 19 bases between them. Germline assignment: CDR1 PRHDT and CDR2 FYEKMQ (reference sequence). CDR3 residues: CASSKRTASFDEQFF. CDR3 coding DNA: TGTGCCAGCAGCAAACGGACAGCTAGCTTCGATGAGCAGTTCTTC.

This sequence joins TRBV28 and TRBJ1-2; TRBD1 matches at 11 bases. The germline gives CDR1 MDHEN, CDR2 SYDVKM. Trimming took 8 bases from V and 6 from J; bases not matched to a gene: 5. The CDR3 length is 13 residues. CDR3 residues: CASHPGQGDGYTF. The DNA of the CDR3 is TGTGCCAGCCACCCGGGACAGGGGGATGGCTACACCTTC.

The chain has TRBV11-2 and TRBJ2-7; D is uncertain. Looked up from germline, CDR1 is SGHAT and CDR2 is FQNNGV. V lost 0 bases and J lost 9, with 9 bases in between. This CDR3 has 12 residues. CDR3 in DNA: TGTGCCAGCAGCTTAGAAGGGTTCGTGCAGTACTTC. It yields the protein CASSLEGFVQYF.

The chain has TRBV4-1 and TRBJ1-3; D gene unclear. Germline V gene lookup returns CDR1 MGHRA and CDR2 YSYEKL. The CDR3 extends over 17 amino acids. V was clipped by 1 base and J by 1 base, with 14 bases between them. The CDR3 DNA reads TGCGCCAGCAGCCAAGTACCCCAGGACTTTTCTGGAAACACCATATATTTT. Its translation is CASSQVPQDFSGNTIYF.

Worth noting for this clone: The same CDR3 can be traced to other DNA sequences in this sample. The chain couples TRBV27 to TRBJ1-1; 7 nucleotides match TRBD1. The germline V gene encodes CDR1 MNHEY and CDR2 SMNVEV (reference sequence). This CDR3 contains 12 residues. V lost 10 bases, J lost 1 base, and 3 bases stayed unmatched. CDR3 sequence (DNA): TGTGCCACCCGGACAGGGAACACTGAAGCTTTCTTT. Protein: CATRTGNTEAFF.

V gene TRBV19 combines with J gene TRBJ2-5; D remains unclear. CDR1 is LNHDA, CDR2 SQIVND, per germline (reference sequence). Trimming shortened V by 4 bases and J by 3 bases, and 9 bases separated the two germline ends. This CDR3 has 13 amino acids. The CDR3 DNA sequence: TGTGCCAGTAGTAATGACGGAGAAGAGACCCAGTACTTC. It yields the protein CASSNDGEETQYF.

V and J are TRBV14 and TRBJ2-6; weak D call: TRBD2 (6 bases). CDR3 length: 15 residues. Trimming took 2 bases from V and 3 from J, leaving 8 bases between them. CDR1 SGHDN and CDR2 FVKESK come from the germline V gene. The CDR3 region is CASSQWGDGANVLTF. In nucleotides, the CDR3 is TGTGCCAGCAGCCAATGGGGGGATGGGGCCAACGTCCTGACTTTC. The full variable domain, its missing parts supplied by reference TRBV14 and TRBJ2-6, is EAGVTQFPSHSVIEKGQTVTLRCDPISGHDNLYWYRRVMGKEIKFLLHFVKESKQDESGMPNNRFLAERTGGTYSTLKVQPAELEDSGVYFCASSQWGDGANVLTFGAGSRLTVL.

V is TRBV27 and J is TRBJ2-7; 16 nucleotides agree with TRBD2. Germline CDR1 and CDR2: MNHEY and SMNVEV (reference sequence). CDR3 length equals 20 residues. Trimming at V came to 4 bases and at J to 3 bases, leaving 15 bases not matched to a gene. The CDR3 loop is CASSYLHPGLAGGNHYEQYF. CDR3 coding DNA: TGTGCCAGCAGTTATCTACACCCGGGACTAGCGGGAGGGAACCACTACGAGCAGTACTTC.

The CDR3 DNA is TGTGCCAGCAGCACCGACAGCCAAGAGACCCAGTACTTC. The encoded protein is CASSTDSQETQYF. The chain employs TRBV9 and TRBJ2-5, with a possible D match to TRBD1 (5 bases). Germline assignment: CDR1 SGDLS and CDR2 YYNGEE. The germline V and J ends were trimmed by 4 bases and 1 base, with 8 bases remaining between them. The CDR3 covers 13 residues.

V is TRBV28 and J is TRBJ2-5; TRBD2 is a possible D gene (6 bases). The DNA end lines up better with TRBJ2-7; the J call may be wrong. The CDR3 has 15 amino acids. Germline V gene lookup returns CDR1 MDHEN and CDR2 SYDVKM. The CDR3 loop reads CASSPGLNPSYEQYF. The CDR3 DNA follows: TGTGCCAGCAGTCCCGGACTAAACCCTTCCTACGAGCAGTACTTC.

This clone has more than one count but fewer than ten. This chain uses TRBV7-2 with TRBJ2-3, with D possibly matching TRBD1 (6 bases). V lost 2 bases to trimming and J lost 2 bases, with 11 bases between them. The CDR3 is made up of 15 amino acids. CDR1 is SGHTA, CDR2 FQGNSA, per germline. CDR3 amino acids: CASSLSTGSTDTQYF. The CDR3 DNA is TGTGCCAGCAGCTTATCAACAGGGTCCACAGATACGCAGTATTTT.

The V gene is TRBV30, the J gene TRBJ2-7, with 14 bases matching TRBD2. The CDR3 spans 18 residues. V gave up 0 bases and J gave up 0 bases; unmatched junction bases: 7. Germline lookup yields CDR1 GTSNPN and CDR2 SVGIG (reference sequence). CDR3: CAWSVGTSGSKNSYEQYF. CDR3 nucleotide sequence: TGTGCCTGGAGTGTAGGGACTAGCGGGAGTAAAAACTCCTACGAGCAGTACTTC.

This chain connects TRBV4-1 to TRBJ2-2, with a tentative D call TRBD2 (6 bases). The CDR3 loop spans 13 amino acids. V lost 4 bases to trimming and J lost 7 bases, with 10 bases between them. Germline lookup yields CDR1 MGHRA and CDR2 YSYEKL. CDR3 in DNA: TGCGCCAGCAGCCTCAAAGCGGGCGGGGAGCTGTTTTTT. Protein: CASSLKAGGELFF.